Described below is a single T cell receptor beta chain sequence and its context. Its antigen is not known. The germline gives CDR1 SGDLS, CDR2 YYNGEE. Trimming stripped 4 bases from V and 2 bases from J, with 13 bases between. The length of the CDR3 is 14 residues. The record originates from a study of T cell responses to AZD1222 COVID-19 vaccine. General study points: No repertoire was sampled before or during the peak T cell response, only after it. Of the AZD1222 recipients, only six or seven were seropositive at baseline. Donors were chiefly white British, with a greater number of females, and clonal diversity was perhaps underestimated.

Data came from immunoSEQ multiplex PCR; TCRdb stores just in-frame clones and leaves some out. The sample lists fewer than 150,000 clones; 93% were seen once. The chain links TRBV9 to TRBJ2-7, with D perhaps matching TRBD1 (6 bases). The sample consisted of peripheral blood, taken on day 0 of AZD1222 vaccination. This receptor was identified in an adult in good health. DNA for the CDR3: TGTGCCAGCAGCTCAGCAGGGGCCACCTACGAGCAGTACTTC. Its translation: CASSSAGATYEQYF. The full variable domain, with the rest looked up from reference TRBV9 and TRBJ2-7, is DSGVTQTPKHLITATGQRVTLRCSPRSGDLSVYWYQQSLDQGLQFLIQYYNGEERAKGNILERFSAQQFPDLHSELNLSSLELGDSALYFCASSSAGATYEQYFGPGTRLTVT.